Listed here are 27 T cell receptor beta chains from one sample, sequenced in a study of CD8+ T cells in alopecia areata. cDNA reverse transcribed from extracted RNA served as the sequencing template. Sequencing was performed with immunoSEQ multiplex PCR; in TCRdb, only in-frame clones are kept and a portion is missing. The sample contains roughly 200,000 clones, about three fifths of which appear only once. Treatment: oral pan-JAK inhibitor, 5-10 mg twice daily. The specimen comprised CD4+ T cells sorted from blood, sampled at week 4, from a patient treated with tofacitinib. The origin of the receptors is a human donor with alopecia areata.

The chain couples TRBV27 to TRBJ1-2, with TRBD1 as a possible D gene (5 bases). The CDR3 extends over 14 amino acids. CDR1 and CDR2 (germline): MNHEY, SMNVEV (reference sequence). The V gene lost 6 bases and the J gene lost 4 bases, with 15 bases spanning the gap. Here the CDR3 reads CASSTRGTRYGYTF. CDR3 nucleotide sequence: TGTGCCAGCAGCACCCGGGGCACCCGCTATGGCTACACCTTC.

To note about this clone: This sample also contains other DNA sequences that code for the same CDR3. V usage is TRBV5-1 and J usage is TRBJ2-7; possible D gene TRBD2, 6 bases. CDR1 SGHRS and CDR2 YFSETQ come from the germline V gene. This CDR3 has 15 residues. V gave up 0 bases and J gave up 2 bases, with 12 bases separating them. The DNA for the CDR3 is TGCGCCAGCAGCTTGGGCGGGACTGGGACCTACGAGCAGTACTTC. Encoded protein: CASSLGGTGTYEQYF. Full variable domain (missing parts from reference TRBV5-1 and TRBJ2-7): KAGVTQTPRYLIKTRGQQVTLSCSPISGHRSVSWYQQTPGQGLQFLFEYFSETQRNKGNFPGRFSGRQFSNSRSEMNVSTLELGDSALYLCASSLGGTGTYEQYFGPGTRLTVT.

The V call is TRBV4-1, the J call TRBJ2-5; TRBD1 is a possible D gene (6 bases). Looked up from germline, CDR1 is MGHRA and CDR2 is YSYEKL. The CDR3 is 14 residues long. V lost 6 bases and J 10 bases, leaving 21 bases between the germline ends. Written as DNA, the CDR3 is TGCGCCAGCAGACGGACAGCCTATTTGGAGGACCAGTACTTC. This codes for CASRRTAYLEDQYF.

The chain links TRBV7-6 to TRBJ1-6; D possibly corresponds to TRBD1 (5 bases). The length of the CDR3 is 14 residues. Germline V gives CDR1 SGHVS, CDR2 FNYEAQ. V shed 1 base and J shed 7 bases, with 8 bases lying between them. CDR3 in amino acids: CASSLGGPNSPLHF. CDR3 nucleotide sequence: TGTGCCAGCAGCTTAGGGGGACCCAATTCACCCCTCCACTTT.

J is TRBJ1-2 and V is TRBV7-2; D unclear. This CDR3 comprises 13 residues. V was shortened by 5 bases and J by 5 bases, with 12 bases between the two germline ends. Germline CDR1 SGHTA, CDR2 FQGNSA. The CDR3 here is CASSALGEYGYTF. CDR3 sequence (DNA): TGTGCCAGCAGCGCCCTTGGCGAATATGGCTACACCTTC.

The chain employs TRBV5-6 and TRBJ2-6, with TRBD1 as a possible D gene (5 bases). Germline V lookup: CDR1 SGHDT, CDR2 YYEEEE. Trimming took 1 base from V and 2 from J, leaving 10 bases between them. The CDR3 consists of 16 residues. The CDR3 region has the DNA TGTGCCAGCAGCTTGACAGGTCGGGCTGGGGCCAACGTCCTGACTTTC. This codes for CASSLTGRAGANVLTF.

CDR3 in DNA: TGTGCCAGCAGCGATGGGACACGGCCCTACGAGCAGTACTTC. Its translation: CASSDGTRPYEQYF. The chain joins TRBV7-6 to TRBJ2-7, with TRBD1 as a possible D gene (6 bases). Trimming took 5 bases from V and 2 from J, leaving 13 bases between them. This CDR3 contains 14 residues. Germline CDR1 is SGHVS and CDR2 is FNYEAQ.

V and J are TRBV30 and TRBJ2-7; 10 positions match TRBD1. There are 13 residues in the CDR3. The germline gives CDR1 GTSNPN, CDR2 SVGIG (reference sequence). In DNA form, the CDR3 reads TGTGCGGCGGACAGGGGGTTTTCCTACGAGCAGTACTTC. The encoded protein is CAADRGFSYEQYF.

As for this clone: Different DNA sequences within this sample yield the same CDR3. V gene TRBV29-1 combines with J gene TRBJ2-2; possibly TRBD2 for D (6 bases). The CDR3 runs 12 residues. The V gene lost 6 bases and the J gene lost 1 base, with 6 bases spanning the gap. CDR1 and CDR2 from the germline V gene are SQVTM and ANQGSEA. The CDR3 coding sequence is TGCAGCGTGGGAGGGAACACCGGGGAGCTGTTTTTT. Its translation: CSVGGNTGELFF.

Remarks on this clone: Other nucleotide sequences in the sample specify the same CDR3. V is TRBV6-1 and J is TRBJ2-5, with D possibly TRBD2 on 6 matching bases. This CDR3 comprises 13 residues. CDR1 is MNHNS and CDR2 is SASEGT in the germline V gene. V was shortened by 1 base and J by 5 bases, with 8 bases between the two germline ends. In nucleotides, the CDR3 is TGTGCCAGCAGTGAAGTCGGGGGTGAGACCCAGTACTTC. This codes for CASSEVGGETQYF.

The rearrangement uses TRBV30 and TRBJ2-5; D may be TRBD1 (6 bases). The CDR3 extends over 12 amino acids. Trimming left V 4 bases short and J 5 bases short, with 11 bases between. From germline, CDR1 is GTSNPN and CDR2 SVGIG (reference sequence). The CDR3 spells CAWMGAVETQYF. The CDR3 DNA is TGTGCCTGGATGGGGGCTGTGGAGACCCAGTACTTC.

This clone showed up just once. This chain links TRBV5-6 with TRBJ1-2, with D uncertain. The CDR3 is 12 amino acids. Germline V lookup: CDR1 SGHDT, CDR2 YYEEEE. Trimming removed 5 bases from V and 5 bases from J, with 10 bases in between. CDR3 sequence: CASRLMGYGYTF. Written as DNA, the CDR3 is TGTGCCAGCAGATTAATGGGGTATGGCTACACCTTC.

V is TRBV4-2 and J is TRBJ1-2; 11 positions match TRBD1. Germline CDR1 and CDR2: LGHNA and YNFKEQ. J gave up 7 bases and V 1 base, and 2 bases lay outside the gene matches. The CDR3 totals 14 residues. The CDR3 reads CASSQGTGGTGYTF. In DNA form, the CDR3 reads TGTGCCAGCAGCCAAGGGACAGGGGGCACTGGCTACACCTTC.

This clone was observed a few times. V and J are TRBV29-1 and TRBJ2-7, with TRBD1 identical over 12 bases. Germline CDR1 and CDR2: SQVTM and ANQGSEA. Losses at the gene ends were 7 bases for V and 5 bases for J; bases not matched to a gene: 9. The CDR3 runs 14 residues. CDR3 sequence reads: CSALLGTGGDEQYF. The CDR3 bases are TGCAGCGCTCTCCTCGGGACAGGGGGCGACGAGCAGTACTTC.

This chain connects TRBV2 to TRBJ1-5; D not resolved. V lost 2 bases and J lost 16, with 21 bases in between. Germline lookup yields CDR1 SNHLY and CDR2 FYNNEI. The CDR3 is made up of 14 amino acids. In nucleotides, the CDR3 is TGTGCCAGCAGTGAATCAAAAAGGTTTGGTAGGGTCCATTTT. It codes for CASSESKRFGRVHF.

The chain carries TRBV11-2 and TRBJ2-1; the D gene is possibly TRBD2 (6 bases). Germline assignment: CDR1 SGHAT and CDR2 FQNNGV. CDR3 length equals 14 residues. V lost 3 bases and J 3 bases, leaving 9 bases between the germline ends. CDR3 amino acids: CASSLASDYNEQFF. The CDR3 bases are TGTGCCAGCAGCTTGGCTAGCGACTACAATGAGCAGTTCTTC.

This chain connects TRBV6-5 to TRBJ1-1; no reliable D call. Trimming took off 6 bases at V and 4 bases at J, with 12 bases between the two ends. The CDR3 is made up of 13 amino acids. Germline CDR1 is MNHEY and CDR2 is SVGAGI. CDR3 sequence (DNA): TGTGCCAGCAGCCTCCCCGGAGGCACTGAAGCTTTCTTT. This gives the protein CASSLPGGTEAFF.

This clone was picked up a small number of times. The gene calls are TRBV18 and TRBJ2-5; TRBD1 matches at 9 bases. The length of the CDR3 is 14 residues. The germline V gene encodes CDR1 KGHSH and CDR2 LQKENI. The V gene end was trimmed by 3 bases and the J gene end by 5 bases; junction bases not matched to a gene: 4. The CDR3 region has the DNA TGTGCCAGCTCACCTTCCGGACAGGGGGAGACCCAGTACTTC. Its protein is CASSPSGQGETQYF.

This clone was observed a handful of times. The chain joins TRBV29-1 to TRBJ2-6, with D possibly TRBD1 on 6 matching bases. Germline lookup yields CDR1 SQVTM and CDR2 ANQGSEA. This CDR3 is 16 amino acids long. The ends were cut back, 6 bases at V and 0 bases at J, with 15 bases in the middle. The CDR3 DNA sequence: TGCAGCGTCCGGGACATATCATCCTCTGGGGCCAACGTCCTGACTTTC. This codes for CSVRDISSSGANVLTF.

Here the CDR3 DNA reads TGTGCCAGCAGATCCGGGGACAGGGGGCACTATGGCTACACCTTC. This codes for CASRSGDRGHYGYTF. V is TRBV28 and J is TRBJ1-2, with 12 positions matching TRBD1. Germline CDR1 is MDHEN and CDR2 is SYDVKM. The CDR3 sequence is 15 residues long. V was pared by 6 bases and J by 3 bases, with 5 bases of the junction left unmatched.

The gene calls are TRBV30 and TRBJ1-6, with TRBD1 matching over 7 bases. Per the germline V gene, CDR1 is GTSNPN and CDR2 is SVGIG (reference sequence). The J segment lost 0 bases and the V segment lost 5 bases, leaving 13 bases of the junction unmatched. The CDR3 is 18 amino acids. The CDR3 nucleotides read TGTGCCTGGGGTGGACAGGTCCCTGCCGGCTCCTATAATTCACCCCTCCACTTT. This gives the protein CAWGGQVPAGSYNSPLHF.

V and J are TRBV29-1 and TRBJ2-3, with 8 bases that match TRBD1. V was pared by 6 bases and J by 3 bases, with 8 bases of the junction left unmatched. This CDR3 contains 14 residues. Germline V CDR1 and CDR2: SQVTM, ANQGSEA. The CDR3 here is CSVGQGAQTDTQYF. The CDR3 nucleotides are TGCAGCGTGGGGCAGGGGGCGCAAACAGATACGCAGTATTTT.

The chain combines TRBV30 with TRBJ1-1; D is ambiguous. Germline V gene sequence: CDR1 GTSNPN, CDR2 SVGIG (reference sequence). Trimming removed 5 bases at V and 0 bases at J, with 13 bases between. This CDR3 contains 14 residues. The CDR3 protein is CAWGGGGLNTEAFF. The DNA for the CDR3 is TGTGCCTGGGGCGGTGGAGGACTGAACACTGAAGCTTTCTTT.

The chain links TRBV2 to TRBJ1-2, with a possible D match to TRBD1 (6 bases). The CDR3 extends over 12 amino acids. The germline V gene encodes CDR1 SNHLY and CDR2 FYNNEI. Trimming shortened V by 7 bases and J by 2 bases, and 8 bases separated the two germline ends. The CDR3 DNA sequence: TGTGCCAGCACGGGACAAAACTATGGCTACACCTTC. Translating gives CASTGQNYGYTF.

This sequence joins TRBV5-6 and TRBJ2-3; TRBD2 might be the D (7 bases). Germline values: CDR1 SGHDT, CDR2 YYEEEE. The length of the CDR3 is 15 residues. The V gene lost 4 bases and the J gene lost 6 bases, with 18 bases spanning the gap. DNA of the CDR3: TGTGCCAGCAGCCCGAAATCGGGGGGCCCGGATACGCAGTATTTT. This encodes CASSPKSGGPDTQYF. The full variable domain, rest sourced from reference TRBV5-6 and TRBJ2-3, is DAGVTQSPTHLIKTRGQQVTLRCSPKSGHDTVSWYQQALGQGPQFIFQYYEEEERQRGNFPDRFSGHQFPNYSSELNVNALLLGDSALYLCASSPKSGGPDTQYFGPGTRLTVL.

This clone was seen a handful of times. This chain links TRBV7-2 with TRBJ2-5; 7 bases fit TRBD1. The CDR3 loop spans 15 amino acids. The germline CDR1 and CDR2 sequences are SGHTA and FQGNSA. V was pared by 1 base and J by 5 bases, with 7 bases of the junction left unmatched. CDR3 nucleotides: TGTGCCAGCAGCTTAGTCGACAGGGATGGTGAGACCCAGTACTTC. Translated: CASSLVDRDGETQYF.

This clone was recorded a few times. The chain couples TRBV14 to TRBJ1-3, with D uncertain. The CDR3 is 11 amino acids. The germline CDR1 and CDR2 sequences are SGHDN and FVKESK. The V gene lost 5 bases and the J gene lost 4 bases, with 3 bases spanning the gap. CDR3 nucleotides: TGTGCCAGCAGCTCCGGAAACACCATATATTTT. The encoded protein is CASSSGNTIYF.